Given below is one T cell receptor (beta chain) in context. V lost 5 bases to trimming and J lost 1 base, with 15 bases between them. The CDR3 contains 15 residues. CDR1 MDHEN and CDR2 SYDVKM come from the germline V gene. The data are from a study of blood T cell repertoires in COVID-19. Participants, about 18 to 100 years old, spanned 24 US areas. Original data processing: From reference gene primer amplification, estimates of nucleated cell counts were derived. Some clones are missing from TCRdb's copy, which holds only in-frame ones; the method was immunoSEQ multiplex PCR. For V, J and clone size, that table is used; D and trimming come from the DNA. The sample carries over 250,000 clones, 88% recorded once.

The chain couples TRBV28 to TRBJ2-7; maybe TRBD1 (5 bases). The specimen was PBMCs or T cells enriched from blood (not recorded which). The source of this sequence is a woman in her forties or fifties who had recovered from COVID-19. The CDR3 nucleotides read TGTGCCAGCAGTCACCCCAGGGATTTATCCTACGAGCAGTACTTC. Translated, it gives CASSHPRDLSYEQYF.